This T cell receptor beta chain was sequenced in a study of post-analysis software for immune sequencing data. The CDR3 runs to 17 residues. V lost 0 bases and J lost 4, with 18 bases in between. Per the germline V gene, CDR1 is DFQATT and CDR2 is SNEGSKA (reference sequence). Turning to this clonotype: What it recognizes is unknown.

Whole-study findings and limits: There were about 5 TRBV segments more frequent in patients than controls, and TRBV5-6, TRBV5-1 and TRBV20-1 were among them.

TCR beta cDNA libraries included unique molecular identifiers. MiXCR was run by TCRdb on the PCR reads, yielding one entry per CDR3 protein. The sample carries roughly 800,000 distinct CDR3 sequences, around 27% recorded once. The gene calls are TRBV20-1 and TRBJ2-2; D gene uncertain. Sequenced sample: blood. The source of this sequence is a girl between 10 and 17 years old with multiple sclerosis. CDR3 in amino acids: CSARDLQELRATGELFF. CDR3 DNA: TGCAGTGCTAGAGATCTGCAGGAACTTAGGGCCACCGGGGAGCTGTTTTTT.